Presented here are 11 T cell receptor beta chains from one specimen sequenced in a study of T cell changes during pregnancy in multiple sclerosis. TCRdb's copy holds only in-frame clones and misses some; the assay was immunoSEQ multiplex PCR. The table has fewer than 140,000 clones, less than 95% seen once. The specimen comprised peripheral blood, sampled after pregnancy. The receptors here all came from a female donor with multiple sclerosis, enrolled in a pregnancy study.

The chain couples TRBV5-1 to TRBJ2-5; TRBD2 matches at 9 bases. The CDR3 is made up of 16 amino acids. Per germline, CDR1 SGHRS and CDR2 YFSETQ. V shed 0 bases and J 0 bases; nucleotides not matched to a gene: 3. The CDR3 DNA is TGCGCCAGCAGCTTGGTCCTAGCGGGATACCAAGAGACCCAGTACTTC. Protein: CASSLVLAGYQETQYF.

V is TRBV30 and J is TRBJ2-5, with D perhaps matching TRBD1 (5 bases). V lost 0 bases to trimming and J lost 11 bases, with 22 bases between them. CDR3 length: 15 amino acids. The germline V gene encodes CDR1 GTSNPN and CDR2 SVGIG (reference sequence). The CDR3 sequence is CAWSVQPTARVEQYF. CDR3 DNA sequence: TGTGCCTGGAGTGTACAGCCGACAGCCCGGGTTGAGCAGTACTTC.

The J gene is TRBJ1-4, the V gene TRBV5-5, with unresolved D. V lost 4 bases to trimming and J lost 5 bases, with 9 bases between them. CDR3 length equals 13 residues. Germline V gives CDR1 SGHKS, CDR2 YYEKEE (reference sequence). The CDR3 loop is CASSHKQNEKLFF. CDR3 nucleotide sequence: TGTGCCAGCAGCCACAAACAGAATGAAAAACTGTTTTTT.

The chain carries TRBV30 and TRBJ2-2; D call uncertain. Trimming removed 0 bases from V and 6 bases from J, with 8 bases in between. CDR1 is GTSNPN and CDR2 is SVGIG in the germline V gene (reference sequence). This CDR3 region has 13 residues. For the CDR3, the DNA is TGTGCCTGGAGTGTCTATGAGCCCGGGGAGCTGTTTTTT. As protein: CAWSVYEPGELFF.

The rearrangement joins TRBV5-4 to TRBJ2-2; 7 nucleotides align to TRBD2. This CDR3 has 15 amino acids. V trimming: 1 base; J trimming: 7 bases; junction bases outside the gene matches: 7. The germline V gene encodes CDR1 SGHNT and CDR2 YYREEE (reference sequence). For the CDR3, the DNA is TGTGCCAGCAGCTTGATTGGGCGGGAGCACGGGGAGCTGTTTTTT. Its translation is CASSLIGREHGELFF.

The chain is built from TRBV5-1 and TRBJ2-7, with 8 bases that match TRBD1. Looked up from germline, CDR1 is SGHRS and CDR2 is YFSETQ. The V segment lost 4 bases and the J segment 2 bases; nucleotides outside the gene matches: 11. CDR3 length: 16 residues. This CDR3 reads CASSRTGTGFPYEQYF. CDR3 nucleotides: TGCGCCAGCAGCAGAACCGGGACAGGTTTCCCCTACGAGCAGTACTTC.

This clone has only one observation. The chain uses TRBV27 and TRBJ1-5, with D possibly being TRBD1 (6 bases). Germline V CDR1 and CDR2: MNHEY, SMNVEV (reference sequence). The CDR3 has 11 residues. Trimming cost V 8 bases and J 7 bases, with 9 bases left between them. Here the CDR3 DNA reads TGTGCCAGCGGGAGGGGGCAGCCCCAGCATTTT. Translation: CASGRGQPQHF.

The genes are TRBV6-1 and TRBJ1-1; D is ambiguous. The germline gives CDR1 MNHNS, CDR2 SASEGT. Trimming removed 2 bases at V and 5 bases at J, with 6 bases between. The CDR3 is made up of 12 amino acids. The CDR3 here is CASSEFATEAFF. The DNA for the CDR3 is TGTGCCAGCAGTGAATTCGCGACTGAAGCTTTCTTT.

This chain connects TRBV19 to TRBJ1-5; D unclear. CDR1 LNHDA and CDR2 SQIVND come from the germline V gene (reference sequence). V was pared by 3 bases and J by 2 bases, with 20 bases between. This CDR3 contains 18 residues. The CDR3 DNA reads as TGTGCCAGTAGTATTGACGTCGGAGCCTTCCGGGGCAATCAGCCCCAGCATTTT. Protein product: CASSIDVGAFRGNQPQHF.

The CDR3 coding sequence is TGTGCCAGCAGTTTAGCAGCGGGAGCTCGATCGCAGTATTTT. Protein: CASSLAAGARSQYF. The chain is built from TRBV27 and TRBJ2-3, with 8 bases aligning to TRBD2. The CDR3 contains 14 residues. The V gene end was trimmed by 2 bases and the J gene end by 10 bases; junction bases not matched to a gene: 8. Germline loops: CDR1 MNHEY, CDR2 SMNVEV (reference sequence).

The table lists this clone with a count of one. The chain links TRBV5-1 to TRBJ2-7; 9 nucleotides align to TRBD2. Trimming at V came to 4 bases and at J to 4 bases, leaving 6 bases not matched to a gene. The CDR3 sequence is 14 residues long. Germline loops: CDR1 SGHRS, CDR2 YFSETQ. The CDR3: CASSPRTSVYEQYF. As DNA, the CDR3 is TGCGCCAGCAGCCCTCGGACTAGCGTATACGAGCAGTACTTC. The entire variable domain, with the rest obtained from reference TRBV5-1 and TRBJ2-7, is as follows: KAGVTQTPRYLIKTRGQQVTLSCSPISGHRSVSWYQQTPGQGLQFLFEYFSETQRNKGNFPGRFSGRQFSNSRSEMNVSTLELGDSALYLCASSPRTSVYEQYFGPGTRLTVT.